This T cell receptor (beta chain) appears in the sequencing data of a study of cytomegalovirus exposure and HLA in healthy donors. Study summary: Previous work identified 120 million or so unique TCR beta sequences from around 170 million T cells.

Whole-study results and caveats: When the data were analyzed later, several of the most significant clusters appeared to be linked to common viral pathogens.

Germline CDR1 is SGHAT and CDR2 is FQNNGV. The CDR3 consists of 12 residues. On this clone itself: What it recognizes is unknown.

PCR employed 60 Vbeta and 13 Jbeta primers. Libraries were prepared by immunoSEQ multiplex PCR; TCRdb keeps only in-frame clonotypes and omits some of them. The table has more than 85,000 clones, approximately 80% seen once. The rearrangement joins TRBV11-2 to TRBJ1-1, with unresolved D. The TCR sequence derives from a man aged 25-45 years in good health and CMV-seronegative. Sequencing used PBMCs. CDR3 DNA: TGTGCAAAAGACGGCCCCGGGGCTGAAGCTTTCTTT. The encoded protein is CAKDGPGAEAFF.